One and the same sample provided the 14 T cell receptor beta chains below, sequenced in a study of T cell responses to AZD1222 COVID-19 vaccine. The method was immunoSEQ multiplex PCR; TCRdb's version includes in-frame clones alone and lacks a portion of them. The sample records 150,000 to 200,000 clones, around 89% being singletons. The input for sequencing was peripheral blood, taken 28 days after the second AZD1222 dose. The receptor source for this set is an adult who received the AZD1222 COVID-19 vaccine.

This sequence joins TRBV7-2 and TRBJ2-5, with a possible D match to TRBD2 (5 bases). The germline V and J ends were trimmed by 0 bases and 5 bases, with 10 bases remaining between them. In germline, CDR1 is SGHTA, CDR2 FQGNSA. The CDR3 has 14 amino acids. The CDR3 bases are TGTGCCAGCAGCTTAGCCGGAATAGCGGAGACCCAGTACTTC. Translating gives CASSLAGIAETQYF.

The CDR3 DNA is TGTGCCACCAGTGACACCGGGACAGGATACAATGAGCAGTTCTTC. Encoded protein: CATSDTGTGYNEQFF. The chain carries TRBV24-1 and TRBJ2-1; the match to TRBD1 covers 8 bases. CDR1 is KGHDR, CDR2 SFDVKD, per germline. Trimming took 4 bases from V and 4 from J; bases not matched to a gene: 5. CDR3 size: 15 residues.

This clone occurred once. The rearrangement links TRBV28 to TRBJ1-1; possibly TRBD1 for D (6 bases). This CDR3 is built from 15 residues. The V end was cut by 2 bases, the J end by 0 bases, with 10 bases between. Germline V gene data show CDR1 as MDHEN and CDR2 as SYDVKM. CDR3 amino acids: CASSLGGRMNTEAFF. The CDR3 region has the DNA TGTGCCAGCAGTTTAGGGGGCAGGATGAACACTGAAGCTTTCTTT.

The genes are TRBV19 and TRBJ1-2; D is ambiguous. This CDR3 has 13 residues. Trimming removed 4 bases from V and 4 bases from J, with 10 bases in between. Germline V lookup: CDR1 LNHDA, CDR2 SQIVND (reference sequence). This CDR3 is CASSTQGSYGYTF. In DNA, the CDR3 is TGTGCCAGTAGTACCCAAGGGAGCTATGGCTACACCTTC.

The chain combines TRBV2 with TRBJ1-3; 7 bases fit TRBD1. With 5 bases clipped from V and 2 bases from J, the junction kept 3 bases outside the gene matches. The CDR3 is 14 residues long. Germline V gene lookup returns CDR1 SNHLY and CDR2 FYNNEI. The CDR3 here is CASSPGTAGNTIYF. The CDR3 bases are TGTGCCAGCAGTCCCGGGACAGCTGGAAACACCATATATTTT.

This sequence joins TRBV5-1 and TRBJ2-3; 14 bases fit TRBD2. The CDR3 runs to 19 residues. Germline lookup yields CDR1 SGHRS and CDR2 YFSETQ. J gave up 1 base and V 2 bases, and 9 bases lay outside the gene matches. The CDR3 here is CASSLIGTSGSGGTDTQYF. CDR3 DNA: TGCGCCAGCAGCTTAATCGGGACTAGCGGGAGCGGAGGCACAGATACGCAGTATTTT.

This clone was seen just once. The germline gene is not matched at one end of the junction; a read error may be the cause. V is TRBV28 and J is TRBJ1-2, with a possible D match to TRBD1 (6 bases). Germline values: CDR1 MDHEN, CDR2 SYDVKM. The CDR3 spans 15 residues. The CDR3 spells CASTLTPSGAGGYTF. DNA for the CDR3: TGTGCCAGCACTTTAACCCCCTCGGGGGCGGGTGGCTACACCTTC.

This clone showed up just once. The V call is TRBV15, the J call TRBJ2-7, with 8 positions matching TRBD2. V lost 3 bases to trimming and J lost 0 bases; unmatched junction nucleotides: 10. Per germline, CDR1 LNHNV and CDR2 YYDKDF (reference sequence). CDR3 size: 17 residues. Written as DNA, the CDR3 is TGTGCCACCAGCAGGGAACCTAGCGGGTACAGCTCCTACGAGCAGTACTTC. It is translated as CATSREPSGYSSYEQYF.

This clone came up a few times. The J gene is TRBJ2-2, the V gene TRBV19, with 9 bases matching TRBD1. CDR1 is LNHDA, CDR2 SQIVND, per germline (reference sequence). V was pared by 6 bases and J by 3 bases, with 5 bases of the junction left unmatched. The CDR3 totals 15 residues. The DNA of the CDR3 is TGTGCCAGTAGACTGGACAGGGGTCACACCGGGGAGCTGTTTTTT. It is translated as CASRLDRGHTGELFF.

The chain links TRBV30 to TRBJ2-1; D might be TRBD1 (6 bases). The CDR3 length is 12 residues. CDR1 is GTSNPN, CDR2 SVGIG, per germline (reference sequence). Trimming removed 5 bases at V and 6 bases at J, with 11 bases between. The CDR3 coding sequence is TGTGCCTGGGCCAGGACAGCCAATGAGCAGTTCTTC. It specifies CAWARTANEQFF.

This chain joins TRBV5-1 and TRBJ2-1; TRBD2 might be the D (6 bases). The CDR3 is 15 amino acids. V was clipped by 0 bases and J by 5 bases, with 12 bases between them. Germline CDR1 SGHRS, CDR2 YFSETQ. In DNA form, the CDR3 reads TGCGCCAGCAGCTTGGATGGAGGGGCTCACAATGAGCAGTTCTTC. Residues: CASSLDGGAHNEQFF.

The chain has TRBV7-9 and TRBJ1-1; no clear D gene. CDR1 and CDR2 from the germline V gene are SEHNR and FQNEAQ (reference sequence). The CDR3 sequence is 14 residues long. V lost 1 base and J lost 1, with 7 bases in between. The chain's CDR3 is CASSLGFGNTEAFF. The CDR3 DNA reads TGTGCCAGCAGCTTAGGGTTTGGGAACACTGAAGCTTTCTTT.

The chain couples TRBV12-5 to TRBJ2-1; the D gene could be TRBD1 or TRBD2 (5 bases each). Germline V gives CDR1 LGHNT, CDR2 FRNRAP. Trimming took off 10 bases at V and 9 bases at J, with 19 bases between the two ends. This CDR3 has 13 residues. The DNA for the CDR3 is TGTGCTACTTACCCCCAGGCGAGGGGTGAGCAGTTCTTC. It yields the protein CATYPQARGEQFF.

The V and J genes are TRBV7-3 and TRBJ2-7, with D perhaps TRBD2 (6 bases). The V gene lost 5 bases and the J gene lost 5 bases, with 25 bases spanning the gap. The CDR3 is 17 amino acids. Germline assignment: CDR1 SGHTA and CDR2 FQGTGA. CDR3 protein: CASSPGGSALLRNEQYF. The CDR3 DNA is TGTGCCAGCAGCCCCGGGGGTAGCGCACTCCTCAGGAACGAGCAGTACTTC. The complete variable domain, with remaining parts taken from reference TRBV7-3 and TRBJ2-7, reads GAGVSQTPSNKVTEKGKYVELRCDPISGHTALYWYRQSLGQGPEFLIYFQGTGAADDSGLPNDRFFAVRPEGSVSTLKIQRTERGDSAVYLCASSPGGSALLRNEQYFGPGTRLTVT.